Listed below are T cell receptor beta chains from one sample, sequenced in a study of cytomegalovirus exposure and HLA in healthy donors. Data came from immunoSEQ multiplex PCR; TCRdb stores just in-frame clones and leaves some out. Seen here are some 110,000 clones, 76% observed once, and the top ten hold just under 2%. The sample taken for sequencing was PBMCs. These receptor sequences come from a man in his fifties in good health and CMV-seronegative. The CDR3 runs from the conserved cysteine through the conserved F or W. The order of the fields is V gene, D gene, clone size, J gene, CDR3 DNA, CDR3 protein. The D gene is left open where the match is weak. Clone size is stated in some rows and not others, as once, few, many or a class when expanded.

>TRBV25-1|TRBD2|NA|TRBJ2-3
TGTGCCAGCAGTGATTGGCTAGCGGGGAGAACAGATACGCAGTATTTT
CASSDWLAGRTDTQYF
>TRBV11-2|TRBD1|NA|TRBJ1-3
TGTGCCAGCAGCTCGACCGGGACAGCCTCTGGAAACACCATATATTTT
CASSSTGTASGNTIYF
>TRBV9|NA|NA|TRBJ1-1
TGTGCCAGCAGCATCCGCGGCCGGAACACTGAAGCTTTCTTT
CASSIRGRNTEAFF
>TRBV6-6|TRBD1|NA|TRBJ1-2
TGTGCCAGCAGTTACGGGGGACAGGGAAACGGCTACACCTTC
CASSYGGQGNGYTF
>TRBV18|NA|NA|TRBJ2-3
TGTGCCAGCTCACCTGGAGTCACAGATACGCAGTATTTT
CASSPGVTDTQYF
>TRBV11-2|NA|NA|TRBJ2-1
TGTGCCAGCAGCTTAGTACCAGGGTCACGGATCTACAATGAGCAGTTCTTC
CASSLVPGSRIYNEQFF
>TRBV6-5|NA|NA|TRBJ2-1
TGTGCCAGCACCCTCGGGACAAAAGAGCAGTTCTTC
CASTLGTKEQFF
>TRBV7-3|TRBD2|once|TRBJ2-1
TGTGCCAGCAGCTCTACTAGCGGGGTCAATGAGCAGTTCTTC
CASSSTSGVNEQFF
>TRBV7-9|NA|NA|TRBJ2-7
TGTGCCAGCAGCTCCCTGTACGAGCAGTACTTC
CASSSLYEQYF
>TRBV5-1|NA|NA|TRBJ2-3
TGCGCCAGCAGCCGGGGCAGGGGGGGCACAGATACGCAGTATTTT
CASSRGRGGTDTQYF
>TRBV7-8|NA|NA|TRBJ1-5
TGTGCCAGCAGCTTTCAGGGGAGTCAGCCCCAGCATTTT
CASSFQGSQPQHF
>TRBV6-4|NA|NA|TRBJ1-2
TGTGCCAGCAGTGACTCCGCGGGTTATGGCTACACCTTC
CASSDSAGYGYTF
>TRBV7-8|TRBD2|once|TRBJ2-3
TGTGCCAGCAGTTTGGGACTAGCGGGTGCGCAGTATTTT
CASSLGLAGAQYF
>TRBV23-1|NA|few|TRBJ2-5
TGCGCCAGCAGTCAATTAATGGTAGAGGGAAATTGGAAGACCCAGTACTTC
CASSQLMVEGNWKTQYF
>TRBV15|NA|once|TRBJ1-4
TGTGCCACCAGCAGAAGCACTAATGAAAAACTGTTTTTT
CATSRSTNEKLFF
>TRBV5-4|NA|NA|TRBJ1-1
TGTGCCAGCCGAATGGCCGTGAACACTGAAGCTTTCTTT
CASRMAVNTEAFF
>TRBV7-9|NA|NA|TRBJ2-6
TGTGCCAGCAGCTTAGGGGCGGCGGGCGACTTCTCTGGGGCCAACGTCCTGACTTTC
CASSLGAAGDFSGANVLTF
>TRBV7-8|TRBD1|NA|TRBJ1-5
TGTGCCAGCAGCTTAGCGGCCACAGGGGTGGGTCAGCCCCAGCATTTT
CASSLAATGVGQPQHF
>TRBV10-3|TRBD1|NA|TRBJ1-1
TGTGCCACTTCGATATATGCAGGGGGGCAGGGAACTGAAGCTTTCTTT
CATSIYAGGQGTEAFF
>TRBV18|NA|NA|TRBJ2-6
TGTGCCAGCTCAGCGACTTCCCCTGGGGCCAACGTCCTGACTTTC
CASSATSPGANVLTF
>TRBV4-1|TRBD1|NA|TRBJ2-7
TGCGCCAGCAGCCAAGGTCTCCAGGACAGGGTAGGCTACGAGCAGTACTTC
CASSQGLQDRVGYEQYF
>TRBV18|TRBD1|NA|TRBJ1-6
TGTGCCAGCTCCCCCCGGGGACAGTCTAATTCACCCCTCCACTTT
CASSPRGQSNSPLHF
>TRBV5-1|TRBD1|NA|TRBJ2-1
TGCGCCAGCAGCTTGGCCTTGGGACAGGGGGCACTTGAGCAGTTCTTC
CASSLALGQGALEQFF
>TRBV5-1|NA|NA|TRBJ2-5
TGCGCCAGCAGCTTCGGACAGACGTACCAAGAGACCCAGTACTTC
CASSFGQTYQETQYF
>TRBV2|TRBD1|NA|TRBJ1-3
TGTGCCAGCACCACCCAGGGGGCGGCTGGAAACACCATATATTTT
CASTTQGAAGNTIYF
>TRBV28|TRBD1|many|TRBJ1-4
TGTGCCAGCGGACAGGGGATTAATGAAAAACTGTTTTTT
CASGQGINEKLFF
>TRBV14|NA|NA|TRBJ1-2
TGTGCCAGCAGCCAAGCACAGGGAAACGTCGGCTATGGCTACACCTTC
CASSQAQGNVGYGYTF
>TRBV5-5|NA|few|TRBJ1-6
TGTGCCAGCAGCTCGAATTTTGACACCTCACCCCTCCACTTT
CASSSNFDTSPLHF
>TRBV29-1|NA|NA|TRBJ1-1
TGCAGCGTTGAAGCCAAGCAAAGGGGATGGCAGAACACTGAAGCTTTCTTT
CSVEAKQRGWQNTEAFF
>TRBV5-4|TRBD1|NA|TRBJ1-4
TGTGCCAGCAGCTCCGGGACAGGGGATGGAAAACTGTTTTTT
CASSSGTGDGKLFF
>TRBV6-1|TRBD2|NA|TRBJ2-5
TGTGCCAGCAGTGTGTCTCTAGCGGGGGGGCGAATGGAGACCCAGTACTTC
CASSVSLAGGRMETQYF
>TRBV10-3|NA|few|TRBJ1-1
TGTGCCATCAGTGATTATCAGGGGATCGCTTTCTTT
CAISDYQGIAFF
>TRBV9|TRBD2|NA|TRBJ2-2
TGTGCCAGCAGCCCCGTGCGGGGGACGAACACCGGGGAGCTGTTTTTT
CASSPVRGTNTGELFF
>TRBV6-5|NA|NA|TRBJ2-7
TGTGCCAGCAGTTACTCGGGTGGGGGGATCGGCCACGAGCAGTACTTC
CASSYSGGGIGHEQYF
>TRBV7-7|TRBD2|NA|TRBJ2-5
TGTGCCAGCAGCTTATCTAGCGGAGGTTGGGAGACCCAGTACTTC
CASSLSSGGWETQYF
>TRBV4-1|TRBD1|NA|TRBJ1-5
TGCGCCAGCAGCCAAGAACTACAGGGGAGCAATCAGCCCCAGCATTTT
CASSQELQGSNQPQHF
>TRBV4-1|TRBD1|once|TRBJ1-2
TGCGCCAGCAGCTCCTCGGGGCAGGGGGCGAGGGGCTACACCTTC
CASSSSGQGARGYTF
>TRBV27|TRBD2|NA|TRBJ2-5
TGTGCCAGCAGGCAAATAGCGGGGGCTGAAGAGACCCAGTACTTC
CASRQIAGAEETQYF
>TRBV5-4|NA|NA|TRBJ1-2
TGTGCCAGCAGCTTGGGGGGCAGGGAAAACTATGGCTACACCTTC
CASSLGGRENYGYTF
>TRBV6-1|NA|NA|TRBJ1-4
TGTGCCAGCAGTGAACTTTCGGGGGTGGGTGAAAAACTGTTTTTT
CASSELSGVGEKLFF
>TRBV21-1|NA|NA|TRBJ2-3
TGTGCCAGCAGCAAATGGGCCGCGGGGGGGGGCAGTGCAGATACGCAGTATTTT
CASSKWAAGGGSADTQYF
>TRBV5-4|NA|NA|TRBJ1-4
TGTGCCAGCAGCTTGGAGCAGGCTGAGAATGAAAAACTGTTTTTT
CASSLEQAENEKLFF
>TRBV2|NA|NA|TRBJ1-1
TGTGCCAGCAGTGGCGGGAGGGCTTTCTTT
CASSGGRAFF
>TRBV4-2|TRBD1|NA|TRBJ1-3
TGTGCCAGCAGCACTGAGGGGGCTCAATCTGGAAACACCATATATTTT
CASSTEGAQSGNTIYF
>TRBV4-3|TRBD1|few|TRBJ1-1
TGCGCCAGCAGCCAGTTCAGGGGGTCTAACACTGAAGCTTTCTTT
CASSQFRGSNTEAFF